Listed below are T cell receptor beta chains from one sample, sequenced in a study of PD-1 blockade in classical Hodgkin lymphoma. Using immunoSEQ multiplex PCR, the repertoire was profiled, and TCRdb retains in-frame clones only, with some absent. The sample lists over 80,000 clones, over 75% seen once, with over 7.5% in the top ten. Sequencing was performed on peripheral blood mononuclear cells (PBMCs), taken before the fourth cycle of nivolumab. Source of these receptors: a human donor with classical Hodgkin lymphoma. CDR3s include the opening cysteine and the closing phenylalanine or tryptophan. A D gene is named only where the DNA matches it firmly. Not all rows give a size; the values are once, few, many and, for expanded clones, a class.

v_gene	j_gene	abundance	d_gene	CDR3nt	CDR3aa
TRBV9	TRBJ2-3	once	NA	TGTGCCAGCAGCCTCGGGCCCAAAGATACGCAGTATTTT	CASSLGPKDTQYF
TRBV6-1	TRBJ2-7	NA	NA	TGTGCCAGCACAAGGGGCCCCGGGGGAAACGAGCAGTACTTC	CASTRGPGGNEQYF
TRBV6-5	TRBJ1-1	once	NA	TGTGCCAGCAGTTACGGGACGGGAATAGCTTTCTTT	CASSYGTGIAFF
TRBV5-1	TRBJ2-7	NA	TRBD1	TGCGCCAGCAGCTACCTAGGACAGGTCAACGAGCAGTACTTC	CASSYLGQVNEQYF
TRBV6-6	TRBJ2-2	NA	NA	TGTGCCAGCAGTTACGCGGGTATGAACACCGGGGAGCTGTTTTTT	CASSYAGMNTGELFF
TRBV7-6	TRBJ2-5	many	NA	TGTGCCAGCAGCTTAGGCCCCCGGGCGGTTGAGACCCAGTACTTC	CASSLGPRAVETQYF
TRBV6-1	TRBJ2-2	NA	NA	TGTGCCAGCAGTGATCAGGGGCCGAACACCGGGGAGCTGTTTTTT	CASSDQGPNTGELFF
TRBV5-4	TRBJ2-7	few	TRBD2	TGTGCCAGCACAGCAGGGGGACTAGCGGGTATCACCTACGAGCAGTACTTC	CASTAGGLAGITYEQYF
TRBV25-1	TRBJ1-2	NA	NA	TGTGCCAGCAGTGAAGGAGGGTGGGGCTACACCTTC	CASSEGGWGYTF
TRBV7-9	TRBJ2-4	NA	NA	TGTGCCAGCAGCCCCGGGAGCTTACTAGCCAAAAACATTCAGTACTTC	CASSPGSLLAKNIQYF
TRBV18	TRBJ2-5	few	NA	TGTGCCAGCTCACCATCAGGGCGGGAGACCCAGTACTTC	CASSPSGRETQYF
TRBV5-4	TRBJ2-2	NA	NA	TGTGCCAGCAGCTCGGGGTGGGACACCGGGGAGCTGTTTTTT	CASSSGWDTGELFF
TRBV19	TRBJ2-7	NA	NA	TGTGCCAGTAGTCGGGACACCCTCTACGAGCAGTACTTC	CASSRDTLYEQYF
TRBV28	TRBJ1-1	NA	TRBD1	TGTGCCAGCAGGGGACAGGGAAAATACACTGAAGCTTTCTTT	CASRGQGKYTEAFF
TRBV5-5	TRBJ1-5	once	NA	TGTGCCAGCAGCTCGGATATACCCCAGCATTTT	CASSSDIPQHF
TRBV19	TRBJ2-5	NA	TRBD1	TGTGCCAGTAGTAGGGGACAGCAAGAGACCCAGTACTTC	CASSRGQQETQYF
TRBV18	TRBJ2-7	few	TRBD2	TGTGCCAGCTCCCCGACTAGCGGGGGATACGAGCAGTACTTC	CASSPTSGGYEQYF
TRBV6-6	TRBJ1-1	NA	TRBD1	TGTGCCAGCAAATCGACAGGGGGAGCTTTCTTT	CASKSTGGAFF
TRBV4-1	TRBJ2-5	NA	NA	TGCGCCAGCAGCCAAGAATTTAGCGGCGACCAAGAGACCCAGTACTTC	CASSQEFSGDQETQYF
TRBV7-9	TRBJ2-1	NA	NA	TGTGCCAGCAGCTTACTCCTCACCGGGGGCCCAGGTGGGGTCTTC	CASSLLLTGGPGGVF
TRBV29-1	TRBJ2-3	NA	NA	TGCAGCGTTGATCGGGGACTGAGCACAGATACGCAGTATTTT	CSVDRGLSTDTQYF
TRBV1	TRBJ1-1	NA	NA	TGCACCAGCAGCTTGGAGGGGGGCAACACTGAAGCTTTCTTT	CTSSLEGGNTEAFF
TRBV7-9	TRBJ1-1	NA	NA	TGTGCCAGCAGCTTAAGTACAGGGAACACTGAAGCTTTCTTT	CASSLSTGNTEAFF
TRBV5-8	TRBJ1-1	NA	NA	TGTGCCAGCAGTTGGACCGAGGGCACTGAAGCTTTCTTT	CASSWTEGTEAFF
TRBV10-3	TRBJ2-7	NA	TRBD1	TGTGCCATCAGTCTGGGGACAGAAACCTACGAGCAGTACTTC	CAISLGTETYEQYF
TRBV7-6	TRBJ2-7	NA	TRBD1	TGTGCCAGCAGCCTTGGGGACAGGGGGGTTGGCGAGCAGTACTTC	CASSLGDRGVGEQYF
TRBV4-1	TRBJ1-2	NA	NA	TGCGCCAGCAGCCAAGGCCGGGGAGGACCAGGTCCCTATGGCTACACCTTC	CASSQGRGGPGPYGYTF
TRBV11-3	TRBJ2-6	NA	TRBD1	TGTGCCAGCAGCTCCGGGACAGGGAACTCTGGGGCCAACGTCCTGACTTTC	CASSSGTGNSGANVLTF
TRBV5-4	TRBJ2-3	NA	TRBD2	TGTGCCAGCAGCTCAGGACTAGCGGGGGCCACAGATACGCAGTATTTT	CASSSGLAGATDTQYF
TRBV5-1	TRBJ2-4	NA	NA	TGCGCCAGCAGACAAGGAGGGGGCGGCAAAAACATTCAGTACTTC	CASRQGGGGKNIQYF
TRBV7-6	TRBJ2-3	NA	TRBD2	TGTGCCAGCAGCGTACGGCTAGCGGGGGGGCCGGGAGATACGCAGTATTTT	CASSVRLAGGPGDTQYF
TRBV4-1	TRBJ1-2	NA	TRBD1	TGCGCCAGCAGCCAAGTGGACAGGGGGCACTATGGCTACACCTTC	CASSQVDRGHYGYTF
TRBV6-1	TRBJ1-5	NA	NA	TGTGCCAGCAGTGAGGGCTGGGGTCAGCCCCAGCATTTT	CASSEGWGQPQHF
TRBV7-2	TRBJ1-5	few	NA	TGTGCCAGCAGCTCCACCCGGGATCAGCCCCAGCATTTT	CASSSTRDQPQHF
TRBV28	TRBJ1-5	NA	NA	TGTGCCAGCAGCGCTCGGGGGAATAGCAATCAGCCCCAGCATTTT	CASSARGNSNQPQHF
TRBV7-3	TRBJ1-3	NA	TRBD1	TGTGCCAGCAGCTTAACCGGGACAGTGGGAAACACCATATATTTT	CASSLTGTVGNTIYF
TRBV6-1	TRBJ2-1	once	TRBD2	TGTGCCAGCAGTGGCCTAGCGGGGGGCCGGCAGCAGTTCTTC	CASSGLAGGRQQFF
TRBV15	TRBJ2-5	NA	NA	TGTGCCACCAGCAGATCTCTCTCGGGACGTCAGCAGTACTTC	CATSRSLSGRQQYF
TRBV11-2	TRBJ2-7	NA	TRBD2	TGTGCCAGCAGCTTAAATAGCGGGAGCTCCTACGAGCAGTACTTC	CASSLNSGSSYEQYF
TRBV7-8	TRBJ2-3	NA	NA	TGTGCCAGCAGCTTAGCGTCGCGCGGTAGCACAGATACGCAGTATTTT	CASSLASRGSTDTQYF